One and the same sample provided the 15 T cell receptor beta chains below, sequenced in a study of cytomegalovirus exposure and HLA in healthy donors. The PCR contained 60 Vbeta and 13 Jbeta primers. Data came from immunoSEQ multiplex PCR; TCRdb stores just in-frame clones and leaves some out. The table gives about 130,000 clones; the top ten clones make up approximately 0.93% of it. Sequenced material: PBMCs. The source of these receptors is a man between 18 and 35 years old in good health and CMV-seronegative.

The V and J genes are TRBV5-1 and TRBJ1-2, with D tentatively TRBD1 (6 bases). CDR3 length: 15 amino acids. V was shortened by 3 bases and J by 8 bases, with 20 bases between the two germline ends. Germline V gives CDR1 SGHRS, CDR2 YFSETQ. The CDR3 reads CASSSTDSHLKGYTF. The CDR3 nucleotides read TGCGCCAGCAGCTCCACGGACAGCCACTTGAAAGGCTACACCTTC.

The J gene is TRBJ1-1, the V gene TRBV5-1, with D unclear. Trimming took 2 bases from V and 0 from J, leaving 5 bases between them. The germline gives CDR1 SGHRS, CDR2 YFSETQ. This CDR3 has 13 amino acids. CDR3 DNA sequence: TGCGCCAGCAGCTTTTCAATGAACACTGAAGCTTTCTTT. This encodes CASSFSMNTEAFF. Using reference TRBV5-1 and TRBJ1-1 for the parts outside the CDR3, the full variable domain is KAGVTQTPRYLIKTRGQQVTLSCSPISGHRSVSWYQQTPGQGLQFLFEYFSETQRNKGNFPGRFSGRQFSNSRSEMNVSTLELGDSALYLCASSFSMNTEAFFGQGTRLTVV.

The J gene is TRBJ1-1, the V gene TRBV23-1; no firm D call. TRBV23-1 is assigned to the ORF class and has an uncertain function. The CDR3 spans 9 residues. V lost 11 bases and J 8 bases, leaving 9 bases between the germline ends. The DNA for the CDR3 is TGCGCCGTTCGAACAGAAGCTTTCTTT. Its protein product is CAVRTEAFF.

The chain employs TRBV15 and TRBJ1-1; TRBD1 might be the D (5 bases). This CDR3 is 15 amino acids long. CDR1 is LNHNV and CDR2 is YYDKDF in the germline V gene (reference sequence). Deletions cut 6 bases from V and 4 bases from J, with 18 bases between. In DNA, the CDR3 is TGTGCCACCAGGTCCCAGCGGCAGGGAGGCACTGAAGCTTTCTTT. Its protein product is CATRSQRQGGTEAFF.

The rearrangement joins TRBV5-1 to TRBJ1-1; 7 bases line up with TRBD1. The CDR3 length is 16 residues. V was clipped by 0 bases and J by 3 bases; unmatched bases: 8. The germline CDR1 and CDR2 sequences are SGHRS and YFSETQ. CDR3 protein: CASSLVGGRGYTEAFF. In nucleotides, the CDR3 is TGCGCCAGCAGCTTGGTAGGGGGCAGGGGCTACACTGAAGCTTTCTTT.

V is TRBV7-8 and J is TRBJ1-6; a possible D gene is TRBD1 (6 bases). CDR1 SGHVS and CDR2 FQNEAQ come from the germline V gene. V shed 4 bases and J shed 0 bases, with 10 bases lying between them. This CDR3 region has 16 residues. In nucleotides, the CDR3 is TGTGCCAGCAGCTCCGACAGGAGCTCCTATAATTCACCCCTCCACTTT. Amino acids: CASSSDRSSYNSPLHF.

The gene calls are TRBV7-2 and TRBJ2-7, with 7 positions matching TRBD1. The germline gives CDR1 SGHTA, CDR2 FQGNSA. The CDR3 extends over 16 amino acids. Trimming removed 1 base from V and 5 bases from J; junction bases left unmatched: 11. The CDR3 DNA follows: TGTGCCAGCAGCTTAGGCAGGACAGGAAGATTAGACGAGCAGTACTTC. The encoded protein is CASSLGRTGRLDEQYF.

CDR3 in amino acids: CSVNAVNTGELFF. In DNA form, the CDR3 reads TGCAGCGTTAATGCAGTGAACACCGGGGAGCTGTTTTTT. The chain employs TRBV29-1 and TRBJ2-2, with unresolved D. This CDR3 has 13 amino acids. The germline gives CDR1 SQVTM, CDR2 ANQGSEA. The ends were cut back, 5 bases at V and 1 base at J, with 8 bases in the middle.

To note about this clone: One junction end does not reproduce the germline sequence, and a read error may be involved. This chain links TRBV7-9 with TRBJ2-4, with D possibly TRBD2 on 7 matching bases. The CDR3 extends over 11 amino acids. In germline, CDR1 is SEHNR, CDR2 FQNEAQ (reference sequence). Written as DNA, the CDR3 is TGTGCCAGCAGCTTGGGCAGGGAGGGGGACTTC. Translating gives CASSLGREGDF.

This sequence joins TRBV7-7 and TRBJ2-5; D unclear. The CDR3 is 12 residues long. Trimming stripped 5 bases from V and 5 bases from J, with 9 bases between. CDR1 and CDR2 from the germline V gene are SSHAT and FNYEAQ (reference sequence). CDR3 bases: TGTGCCAGCAGCCCGGTGAGGGAGACCCAGTACTTC. As protein: CASSPVRETQYF.

This rearrangement joins TRBV27 to TRBJ2-1; D is unresolved. Trimming shortened V by 4 bases and J by 5 bases, and 12 bases separated the two germline ends. The CDR3 has 14 residues. Germline V lookup: CDR1 MNHEY, CDR2 SMNVEV (reference sequence). The CDR3 sequence: CASSSPLRNNEQFF. The CDR3 DNA follows: TGTGCCAGCAGTTCTCCTCTGAGGAACAATGAGCAGTTCTTC.

The chain is built from TRBV6-1 and TRBJ1-2; tentatively, D is TRBD1 (5 bases). V was trimmed by 0 bases and J by 5 bases, leaving 13 bases between them. Germline V gene data show CDR1 as MNHNS and CDR2 as SASEGT. This CDR3 comprises 15 residues. The CDR3 spells CASSEADRKGYGYTF. In nucleotides, the CDR3 is TGTGCCAGCAGTGAAGCAGACCGTAAGGGGTATGGCTACACCTTC.

CDR3 in DNA: TGCGCCAGCAGCTTGGTGACAGGGATGGCTTTCTTT. Its protein product is CASSLVTGMAFF. This chain uses TRBV5-1 with TRBJ1-1; 7 bases line up with TRBD1. The CDR3 is 12 residues long. Germline V gene data show CDR1 as SGHRS and CDR2 as YFSETQ. With V trimmed by 0 bases and J by 11 bases, 4 bases remained unmatched.

This chain joins TRBV15 and TRBJ1-1; D gene uncertain. CDR1 and CDR2 from the germline V gene are LNHNV and YYDKDF (reference sequence). Trimming shortened V by 1 base and J by 2 bases, and 8 bases separated the two germline ends. This CDR3 comprises 14 residues. The CDR3 here is CATSRGAFNTEAFF. CDR3 nucleotide sequence: TGTGCCACCAGCAGAGGCGCTTTTAACACTGAAGCTTTCTTT. The full variable domain, with the rest looked up from reference TRBV15 and TRBJ1-1, is DAMVIQNPRYQVTQFGKPVTLSCSQTLNHNVMYWYQQKSSQAPKLLFHYYDKDFNNEADTPDNFQSRRPNTSFCFLDIRSPGLGDTAMYLCATSRGAFNTEAFFGQGTRLTVV.

The rearrangement uses TRBV10-1 and TRBJ2-7, with D possibly TRBD2 on 5 matching bases. V was pared by 8 bases and J by 13 bases, with 18 bases between. This CDR3 contains 11 residues. CDR1 and CDR2 from the germline V gene are WNHNN and SYGVQD (reference sequence). CDR3 region: CASGPLSSVYF. The CDR3, as DNA: TGCGCCAGCGGGCCTCTCAGTAGCGTATACTTC.